This T cell receptor (beta chain) was sequenced during a study of blood T cell repertoires in COVID-19. Study context: Sources were T cells, B-cell-depleted T cells, or PBMCs; the material itself was cDNA or gDNA.

In the original processing: Amplification of reference gene primers was used by the study to estimate nucleated cell counts. TCRdb's table, derived via immunoSEQ multiplex PCR, lists solely in-frame clones and lacks some. V and J calls and clone size are those listed in that table; D and trimming were worked out from the DNA. In the table there are roughly 210,000 clones, more than 75% of which are singletons. The germline V gene encodes CDR1 MNHNS and CDR2 SASEGT. CDR3 length: 18 amino acids. The ends lost 4 bases at V and 4 bases at J; junction bases unmatched: 13. The J gene is TRBJ2-3, the V gene TRBV6-1, with 11 nucleotides matching TRBD2. The sequenced material came from PBMCs or T cells enriched from blood (not recorded which). The receptor was derived from a man under 40 in a cohort exposed to, infected with or recovered from COVID-19 (not recorded which). CDR3 in amino acids: CASSVEGLAGGPPDTQYF. Written as DNA, the CDR3 is TGTGCCAGCAGTGTAGAAGGGTTAGCGGGAGGGCCGCCAGATACGCAGTATTTT.